The 14 T cell receptor beta chains listed next were all sequenced from one sample in a study of high-grade serous ovarian cancer treatment subgroups. The tumor samples were collected prior to definitive surgery or chemotherapy. Produced via immunoSEQ multiplex PCR; TCRdb's table is partial and in-frame only. Of around 540 clones listed, approximately 84% are singletons. What was sequenced was tumor tissue. Receptor source: a human donor with high-grade serous ovarian cancer.

The chain carries TRBV9 and TRBJ2-1; D not resolved. CDR1 SGDLS and CDR2 YYNGEE come from the germline V gene. This CDR3 region has 12 residues. V was clipped by 1 base and J by 8 bases, with 7 bases between them. CDR3 sequence: CASSVLADEQFF. The DNA for the CDR3 is TGTGCCAGCAGCGTACTGGCGGATGAGCAGTTCTTC.

CDR3 nucleotides: TGCAGCGTTGATGGGGTTACTGGCTACACCTTC. It yields the protein CSVDGVTGYTF. The J gene is TRBJ1-2, the V gene TRBV29-1, with D unresolved. CDR3 length: 11 residues. Per germline, CDR1 SQVTM and CDR2 ANQGSEA. Trimming left V 3 bases short and J 7 bases short, with 9 bases between.

V gene TRBV6-4 combines with J gene TRBJ2-1; maybe TRBD2 (5 bases). The CDR3 length is 16 residues. Germline V CDR1 and CDR2: MRHNA, SNTAGT. V was pared by 4 bases and J by 6 bases, with 19 bases between. CDR3 nucleotides: TGTGCCAGCAGTGTCGCAAGAACTAGTCAATCCAATGAGCAGTTCTTC. Its translation is CASSVARTSQSNEQFF.

This clone was counted a few times. This chain connects TRBV9 to TRBJ1-1; possibly TRBD1 for D (5 bases). V gave up 7 bases and J gave up 7 bases, with 17 bases separating them. The CDR3 is 13 residues long. Germline values: CDR1 SGDLS, CDR2 YYNGEE. The CDR3: CASGGRDSGEAFF. As DNA, the CDR3 is TGTGCCAGCGGAGGACGGGACTCCGGTGAAGCTTTCTTT.

The chain employs TRBV6-5 and TRBJ2-7; possibly TRBD1 for D (6 bases). V was pared by 5 bases and J by 1 base, with 15 bases between. CDR1 and CDR2 (germline): MNHEY, SVGAGI. The CDR3 covers 15 residues. The CDR3 is CASSNRDTVSYEQYF. The CDR3 DNA sequence: TGTGCCAGCAGTAACCGGGACACTGTTTCCTACGAGCAGTACTTC.

The J gene is TRBJ2-5, the V gene TRBV7-9, with 13 bases that match TRBD2. The CDR3 totals 14 residues. The trim removed 7 bases at V and 5 bases at J, leaving 4 bases unmatched. Looked up from germline, CDR1 is SEHNR and CDR2 is FQNEAQ (reference sequence). As DNA, the CDR3 is TGTGCCAGCAACGGACTAGCGGGGGTGGAGACCCAGTACTTC. Its translation: CASNGLAGVETQYF.

The genes are TRBV5-4 and TRBJ1-5; D remains unclear. Germline values: CDR1 SGHNT, CDR2 YYREEE (reference sequence). Trimming took off 1 base at V and 2 bases at J, with 4 bases between the two ends. CDR3 size: 13 residues. CDR3 sequence: CASSLRGNQPQHF. CDR3 coding DNA: TGTGCCAGCAGCTTGAGAGGCAATCAGCCCCAGCATTTT. Variable domain in full (rest from reference TRBV5-4 and TRBJ1-5): ETGVTQSPTHLIKTRGQQVTLRCSSQSGHNTVSWYQQALGQGPQFIFQYYREEENGRGNFPPRFSGLQFPNYSSELNVNALELDDSALYLCASSLRGNQPQHFGDGTRLSIL.

The CDR3 nucleotides read TGTGCCATCAGTAAGGGACAGGGGTCCACAGATACGCAGTATTTT. Amino acids: CAISKGQGSTDTQYF. The chain links TRBV10-3 to TRBJ2-3, with 10 positions matching TRBD1. V dropped 5 bases and J dropped 2; count of bases not matched to a gene: 4. The CDR3 runs 15 residues. Per the germline V gene, CDR1 is ENHRY and CDR2 is SYGVKD.

This chain uses TRBV4-3 with TRBJ2-1, with 9 bases that match TRBD1. The CDR3 has 15 amino acids. Trimming at V came to 3 bases and at J to 6 bases, leaving 6 bases not matched to a gene. Germline assignment: CDR1 LGHNA and CDR2 YSLEER. The CDR3 sequence: CASSQYRDRVNEQFF. The DNA for the CDR3 is TGCGCCAGCAGCCAGTACCGGGACAGGGTCAATGAGCAGTTCTTC.

This clone appeared once. The rearrangement joins TRBV28 to TRBJ2-6, with a tentative D call TRBD1 (6 bases). Germline V gene data show CDR1 as MDHEN and CDR2 as SYDVKM. CDR3 length: 17 residues. Trimming stripped 5 bases from V and 0 bases from J, with 14 bases between. The CDR3 is CASSLWTASSGANVLTF. CDR3 nucleotides: TGTGCCAGCAGTCTCTGGACAGCCAGCTCTGGGGCCAACGTCCTGACTTTC.

The rearrangement joins TRBV19 to TRBJ2-6; no firm D call. Germline V gives CDR1 LNHDA, CDR2 SQIVND (reference sequence). The CDR3 runs 15 residues. V lost 0 bases to trimming and J lost 0 bases, with 3 bases between them. CDR3 loop: CASSIELSGANVLTF. DNA for the CDR3: TGTGCCAGTAGTATAGAGCTCTCTGGGGCCAACGTCCTGACTTTC.

The rearrangement uses TRBV6-5 and TRBJ2-7; a possible D gene is TRBD1 (5 bases). Germline CDR1 is MNHEY and CDR2 is SVGAGI. The CDR3 totals 14 residues. The ends were cut back, 5 bases at V and 3 bases at J, with 14 bases in the middle. The CDR3 region has the DNA TGTGCCAGCAGTCCAGGGAACGTCGACTACGAGCAGTACTTC. Protein: CASSPGNVDYEQYF.

In this sample, this clone turned up a few times. V is TRBV19 and J is TRBJ1-1, with D uncertain. This CDR3 region has 14 residues. V shed 9 bases and J shed 0 bases, with 14 bases lying between them. Germline assignment: CDR1 LNHDA and CDR2 SQIVND (reference sequence). The CDR3 DNA follows: TGTGCCAGCCAACCGAGGGCGGTGAACACTGAAGCTTTCTTT. This codes for CASQPRAVNTEAFF. Complete variable domain (other parts from reference TRBV19 and TRBJ1-1): DGGITQSPKYLFRKEGQNVTLSCEQNLNHDAMYWYRQDPGQGLRLIYYSQIVNDFQKGDIAEGYSVSREKKESFPLTVTSAQKNPTAFYLCASQPRAVNTEAFFGQGTRLTVV.

The gene calls are TRBV19 and TRBJ1-2, with no clear D. The CDR3 extends over 14 amino acids. Germline-derived CDR1 and CDR2 are LNHDA and SQIVND (reference sequence). V was clipped by 2 bases and J by 4 bases, with 11 bases between them. As DNA, the CDR3 is TGTGCCAGTAGTATAAACCATGGGAGCTATGGCTACACCTTC. The encoded protein is CASSINHGSYGYTF.